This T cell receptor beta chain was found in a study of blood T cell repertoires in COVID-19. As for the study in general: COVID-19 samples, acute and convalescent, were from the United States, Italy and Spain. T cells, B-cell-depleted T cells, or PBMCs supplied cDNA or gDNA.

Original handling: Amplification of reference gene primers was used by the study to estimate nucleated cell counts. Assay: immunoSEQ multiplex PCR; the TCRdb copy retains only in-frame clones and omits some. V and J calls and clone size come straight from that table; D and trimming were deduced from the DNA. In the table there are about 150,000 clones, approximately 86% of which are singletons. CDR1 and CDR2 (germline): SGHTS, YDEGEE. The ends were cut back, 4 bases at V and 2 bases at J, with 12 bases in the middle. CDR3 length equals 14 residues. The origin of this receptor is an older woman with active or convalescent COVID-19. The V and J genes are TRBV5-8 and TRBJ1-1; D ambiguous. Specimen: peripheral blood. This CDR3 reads CASSIERVNTEAFF. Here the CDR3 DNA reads TGTGCCAGCAGCATCGAGAGAGTAAACACTGAAGCTTTCTTT.